This paragraph covers one T cell receptor (beta chain) sequence. Donors were ostensibly healthy at sampling, although undocumented immune exposures were probable. The germline gives CDR1 SGHTA, CDR2 FQGTGA. The V and J ends lost 5 bases and 7 bases, in that order; junction bases with no gene match: 4. The CDR3 is 13 residues long. The sample originates from a study of cytomegalovirus exposure and HLA in healthy donors. In the study overall: Assignment to the Caucasian-associated ancestry cluster applied to more than 75% of the approximately 420 genotyped donors.

PCR amplification relied on 60 Vbeta primers (plus 13 Jbeta primers). Method: immunoSEQ multiplex PCR; TCRdb's copy keeps in-frame clones and lacks some. Of approximately 190,000 clones listed, approximately 80% are singletons. This sequence joins TRBV7-3 and TRBJ2-1; 8 positions agree with TRBD1. The sequencing sample was made of PBMCs. This TCR was sampled from a woman aged 30 to 39 in good health and CMV-seropositive. CDR3 residues: CASSQNRGNEQFF. Written as DNA, the CDR3 is TGTGCCAGCAGCCAAAACAGGGGGAATGAGCAGTTCTTC.